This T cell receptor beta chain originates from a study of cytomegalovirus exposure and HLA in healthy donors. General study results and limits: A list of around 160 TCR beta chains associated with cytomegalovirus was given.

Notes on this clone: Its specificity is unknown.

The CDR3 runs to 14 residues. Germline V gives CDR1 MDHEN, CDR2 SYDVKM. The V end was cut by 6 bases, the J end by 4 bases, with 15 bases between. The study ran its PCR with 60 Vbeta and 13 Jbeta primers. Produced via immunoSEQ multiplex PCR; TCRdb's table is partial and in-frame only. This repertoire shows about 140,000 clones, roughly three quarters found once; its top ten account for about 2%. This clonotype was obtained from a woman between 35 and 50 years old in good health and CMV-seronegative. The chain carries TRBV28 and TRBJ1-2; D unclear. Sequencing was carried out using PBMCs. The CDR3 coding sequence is TGTGCCAGCAGCCTCCTGGGCTTTGCCTATGGCTACACCTTC. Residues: CASSLLGFAYGYTF.